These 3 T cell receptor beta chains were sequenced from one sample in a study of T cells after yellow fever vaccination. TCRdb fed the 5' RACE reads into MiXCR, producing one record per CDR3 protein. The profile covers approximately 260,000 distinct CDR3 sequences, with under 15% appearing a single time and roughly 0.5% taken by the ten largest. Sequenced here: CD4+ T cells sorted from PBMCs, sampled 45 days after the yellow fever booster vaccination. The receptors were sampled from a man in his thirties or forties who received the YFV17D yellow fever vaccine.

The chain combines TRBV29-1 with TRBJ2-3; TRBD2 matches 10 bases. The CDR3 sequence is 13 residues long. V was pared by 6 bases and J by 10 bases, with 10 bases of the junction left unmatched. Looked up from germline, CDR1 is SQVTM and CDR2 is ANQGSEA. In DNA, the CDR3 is TGCAGCGTCGAGTGGGAAAGCGGGAGGGCGCAGTATTTT. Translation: CSVEWESGRAQYF.

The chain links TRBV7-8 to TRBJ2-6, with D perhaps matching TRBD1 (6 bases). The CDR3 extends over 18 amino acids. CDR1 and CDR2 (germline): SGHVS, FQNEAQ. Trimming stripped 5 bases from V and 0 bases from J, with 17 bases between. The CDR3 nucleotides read TGTGCCAGCAGCCCGCGGCCCGGACAGCCCTCTGGGGCCAACGTCCTGACTTTC. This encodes CASSPRPGQPSGANVLTF.

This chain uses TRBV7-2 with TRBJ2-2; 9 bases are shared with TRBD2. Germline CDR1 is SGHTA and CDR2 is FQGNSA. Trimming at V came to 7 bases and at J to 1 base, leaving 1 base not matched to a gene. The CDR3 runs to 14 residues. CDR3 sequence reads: CASTTSGNTGELFF. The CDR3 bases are TGTGCCAGCACGACTAGCGGGAACACCGGGGAGCTGTTTTTT.